These 16 T cell receptor beta chains were all obtained from the same sample, sequenced in a study of OX40 agonist ivuxolimab in advanced cancers. Produced via immunoSEQ multiplex PCR; TCRdb's table is partial and in-frame only. The repertoire holds just under 85,000 clones, with roughly 82% as singletons. The sequences come from CD4+ or CD8+ T cells sorted from blood, collected in a trial of the OX40 agonist ivuxolimab. The receptors come from an adult with an advanced solid tumor such as melanoma, head and neck, liver or kidney cancer.

This chain uses TRBV2 with TRBJ2-5; a weak D match, TRBD1 (5 bases). The CDR3 sequence is 14 residues long. With 2 bases removed from V and 6 bases from J, the gap between germline ends came to 13 bases. The germline gives CDR1 SNHLY, CDR2 FYNNEI. The CDR3 spells CASSELRGEQTQYF. In nucleotides, the CDR3 is TGTGCCAGCAGTGAACTTAGGGGCGAACAGACCCAGTACTTC.

The J gene is TRBJ1-5, the V gene TRBV6-6; no reliable D call. Germline CDR1 is MNHNY and CDR2 is SVGAGI (reference sequence). V lost 2 bases to trimming and J lost 7 bases, with 9 bases between them. The CDR3 is 13 amino acids. The CDR3 DNA follows: TGTGCCAGCAGTTACCGCCCCCGACAGCCCCAGCATTTT. Protein: CASSYRPRQPQHF.

The chain carries TRBV6-1 and TRBJ2-7; D perhaps matches TRBD2 (6 bases). V was cut by 6 bases and J by 7 bases, with 16 bases left in between. Germline CDR1 and CDR2: MNHNS and SASEGT. This CDR3 comprises 13 residues. The CDR3 region has the DNA TGTGCCAGCAGCAGGGACTCGGCGGGTGAGCAGTACGTC. Translating it yields CASSRDSAGEQYV.

V is TRBV7-9 and J is TRBJ2-5, with D tentatively TRBD2 (5 bases). V shed 2 bases and J shed 5 bases, with 15 bases lying between them. This CDR3 is built from 15 residues. Germline V gives CDR1 SEHNR, CDR2 FQNEAQ (reference sequence). The CDR3 is CASSLMASGWETQYF. CDR3 coding DNA: TGTGCCAGCAGCTTAATGGCCTCGGGGTGGGAGACCCAGTACTTC. Using reference TRBV7-9 and TRBJ2-5 for the parts outside the CDR3, the full variable domain is DTGVSQNPRHKITKRGQNVTFRCDPISEHNRLYWYRQTLGQGPEFLTYFQNEAQLEKSRLLSDRFSAERPKGSFSTLEIQRTEQGDSAMYLCASSLMASGWETQYFGPGTRLLVL.

This rearrangement joins TRBV5-4 to TRBJ2-1, with D unclear. The CDR3 is 15 amino acids. Trimming shortened V by 4 bases and J by 2 bases, and 13 bases separated the two germline ends. Germline V gene lookup returns CDR1 SGHNT and CDR2 YYREEE (reference sequence). The CDR3 spells CASSHDAEAYNEQFF. The CDR3, as DNA: TGTGCCAGCAGCCACGACGCCGAAGCCTACAATGAGCAGTTCTTC. Filled out from reference TRBV5-4 and TRBJ2-1, the complete variable domain reads ETGVTQSPTHLIKTRGQQVTLRCSSQSGHNTVSWYQQALGQGPQFIFQYYREEENGRGNFPPRFSGLQFPNYSSELNVNALELDDSALYLCASSHDAEAYNEQFFGPGTRLTVL.

V gene TRBV5-1 combines with J gene TRBJ2-3; 11 nucleotides match TRBD1. Germline V gene sequence: CDR1 SGHRS, CDR2 YFSETQ. The length of the CDR3 is 13 residues. The ends lost 5 bases at V and 6 bases at J; junction bases unmatched: 2. The DNA for the CDR3 is TGCGCCAGCAGACGGGACAGGGGGGATACGCAGTATTTT. Translating it yields CASRRDRGDTQYF. The full variable domain, with the rest looked up from reference TRBV5-1 and TRBJ2-3, is KAGVTQTPRYLIKTRGQQVTLSCSPISGHRSVSWYQQTPGQGLQFLFEYFSETQRNKGNFPGRFSGRQFSNSRSEMNVSTLELGDSALYLCASRRDRGDTQYFGPGTRLTVL.

This sequence joins TRBV18 and TRBJ2-3; 11 positions agree with TRBD1. V was clipped by 3 bases and J by 3 bases; unmatched bases: 2. The CDR3 is 15 amino acids. Germline CDR1 and CDR2: KGHSH and LQKENI. The CDR3, as DNA: TGTGCCAGCTCACCGGGACAGGGGGAGACAGATACGCAGTATTTT. This gives the protein CASSPGQGETDTQYF.

V and J are TRBV18 and TRBJ2-1; 9 positions match TRBD2. Trimming took 0 bases from V and 10 from J; bases not matched to a gene: 7. The CDR3 contains 15 residues. Germline V gene sequence: CDR1 KGHSH, CDR2 LQKENI. CDR3 nucleotide sequence: TGTGCCAGCTCACCACCGGGCGGGGGGGCTCAGGAGCAGTTCTTC. Protein product: CASSPPGGGAQEQFF. The full variable domain, rest sourced from reference TRBV18 and TRBJ2-1, is NAGVMQNPRHLVRRRGQEARLRCSPMKGHSHVYWYRQLPEEGLKFMVYLQKENIIDESGMPKERFSAEFPKEGPSILRIQQVVRGDSAAYFCASSPPGGGAQEQFFGPGTRLTVL.

The chain couples TRBV6-5 to TRBJ1-1, with D unclear. Germline values: CDR1 MNHEY, CDR2 SVGAGI. V was clipped by 5 bases and J by 10 bases, with 11 bases between them. The CDR3 is made up of 11 amino acids. The CDR3 DNA is TGTGCCAGCAGTCAGGCGTCGGTAGCTTTCTTT. This codes for CASSQASVAFF.

This rearrangement joins TRBV5-1 to TRBJ2-5, with D hard to call. Trimming removed 8 bases at V and 1 base at J, with 6 bases between. The germline V gene encodes CDR1 SGHRS and CDR2 YFSETQ. The CDR3 spans 11 residues. CDR3 nucleotides: TGCGCCAGTCGCGGCCAAGAGACCCAGTACTTC. Its protein is CASRGQETQYF.

V is TRBV27 and J is TRBJ1-4; D is perhaps TRBD1 (5 bases). Per germline, CDR1 MNHEY and CDR2 SMNVEV (reference sequence). The V and J ends lost 5 bases and 2 bases respectively, with 12 bases between them. The CDR3 is made up of 15 amino acids. The CDR3 spells CASSPGGRTNEKLFF. CDR3 sequence (DNA): TGTGCCAGCAGTCCGGGGGGTAGGACTAATGAAAAACTGTTTTTT. Combining the CDR3 with reference TRBV27 and TRBJ1-4 gives the whole variable domain EAQVTQNPRYLITVTGKKLTVTCSQNMNHEYMSWYRQDPGLGLRQIYYSMNVEVTDKGDVPEGYKVSRKEKRNFPLILESPSPNQTSLYFCASSPGGRTNEKLFFGSGTQLSVL.

The chain recombines TRBV15 with TRBJ1-2, with D possibly TRBD1 on 5 matching bases. The CDR3 covers 16 residues. The germline gives CDR1 LNHNV, CDR2 YYDKDF (reference sequence). V lost 5 bases and J 4 bases, leaving 20 bases between the germline ends. Here the CDR3 DNA reads TGTGCCACCAGCGCCGGGACCGCGGCGCGTGGCTATGGCTACACCTTC. Amino acid sequence: CATSAGTAARGYGYTF.

The chain employs TRBV2 and TRBJ1-1; possibly TRBD1 for D (6 bases). The V and J ends lost 1 base and 5 bases respectively, with 11 bases between them. CDR3 length: 14 amino acids. Germline V gives CDR1 SNHLY, CDR2 FYNNEI. CDR3 DNA sequence: TGTGCCAGCAGTGAAGACAGGGAAGGGACTGAAGCTTTCTTT. As protein: CASSEDREGTEAFF.

The chain carries TRBV21-1 and TRBJ2-7; the DNA was not compared with TRBD1, the D call given in the table. TRBV21-1 has pseudogene status. The CDR3 consists of 21 residues. In DNA form, the CDR3 reads TGTGCCAGCAGCAAAGCCGAGACGGCAGGGCAAGAAATTTCCCCCCCTTACGAGCAGTACGTC. It encodes CASSKAETAGQEISPPYEQYV.

A single count supports this clone. The chain is built from TRBV21-1 and TRBJ2-2; TRBD1 is the table's D call, not checked against the DNA. TRBV21-1 counts as a pseudogene. The CDR3 runs 20 residues. The DNA for the CDR3 is TGTGCCAGCAGCAGTAGGGGGCGGGAAGAGTCGGGACGGAACACCGGGGAGCTGTTTTTT. This codes for CASSSRGREESGRNTGELFF.

The CDR3 nucleotides read TGTGCCAGCAGCTGGATGGGGTACTCTGGAAACACCATATATTTT. Its protein product is CASSWMGYSGNTIYF. J is TRBJ1-3 and V is TRBV5-6; D not resolved. This CDR3 region has 15 residues. Trimming stripped 3 bases from V and 0 bases from J, with 10 bases between. The germline V gene has CDR1 SGHDT and CDR2 YYEEEE.